This T cell receptor (beta chain) was sequenced for a study of long-term antiretroviral therapy in people with HIV. The study drew at least one pre-ART and at least two post-ART PBMC samples from every donor. Survey-level resolution applied to immunoSEQ assay v3.0. Sequencing was intended to reach roughly 40,000-50,000 T-cell genomes per sample. Here immunoSEQ multiplex PCR was the method, and the copy in TCRdb shows in-frame clones only, minus some. The data show 40,000 to 50,000 clones, about 94% seen once. Study-level results: All time points showed a repertoire dominated by clones expanded before ART. In HIV, the repertoires covered a tighter span of CDR3 lengths than in controls.

Remarks on this clone: Its antigen remains unknown.

This TCR came from a man aged 30-40 years with HIV. The sample consisted of unsorted PBMCs, taken around 9.2 years after starting antiretroviral therapy.

The CDR3 spells CASSLYGGGQPQHF. In nucleotides, the CDR3 is TGTGCCAGCAGCTTATATGGAGGGGGTCAGCCCCAGCATTTT. This chain uses TRBV13 with TRBJ1-5; tentative D call: TRBD1 (6 bases). The CDR3 has 14 residues. CDR1 PRHDT and CDR2 FYEKMQ come from the germline V gene (reference sequence). Trimming cost V 2 bases and J 6 bases, with 11 bases left between them.